These T cell receptor beta chains were read from a single sample in a study of yellow fever vaccine responses in identical twins. MiXCR, applied by TCRdb to the RT-PCR reads, yields one record per CDR3 protein. The sample has fewer than 9,500 distinct CDR3 sequences, roughly 84% seen once. This specimen was T cells from blood (PBMCs), unsorted or a sorted subset (not recorded which), taken before or after yellow fever vaccination (not recorded which). The receptors shown here come from a young woman who received the yellow fever vaccine. Both conserved end residues are part of each CDR3. Each record gives: V gene, CDR3 protein.

TRBV2,CASRVAQETQYF
TRBV5-1,CASSQGLADEQFF
TRBV2,CASTRTNPDNEQFF
TRBV11-1,CASSPRTSGEETQYF
TRBV29-1,CSVGRGMNTEAFF
TRBV9,CASSVRRDSYEQYF
TRBV6-1,CASRLTSGSSYEQYF
TRBV13,CASSSLGGGAMDTQYF
TRBV11-1,CASSLEGQTEQYF
TRBV24-1,CATSDTGANGGYTF
TRBV18,CASSTTELYTEAFF